The TCR beta chain described here comes from a study of control samples from healthy donors and cancer patients (dated by TCRdb to between 2020 and 2021). The CDR3, from cysteine to phenylalanine, totals 15 residues. Here the CDR3 DNA is all that survives: 45 bases in frame from base 1. The junction carries 11 bases between V and J, which are trimmed by 0 bases and 2 bases respectively. According to the germline V gene (reference sequence), CDR1 reads SGHNT and CDR2 reads YYREEE. The library was obtained by the immunoSEQ multiplex PCR assay. The source is immuneACCESS, and TCRdb retained only in-frame sequences with V and J called. Part of the clones is not carried over; for the studies checked, unresolved V genes explain less than half of this, and the remainder is unexplained. The sample profile shows fewer than 200,000 clones; 90% to 95% of them were found once. More than 1.1% of the sample comes from the top ten.

Concerning this clone: Its recognized antigen is unknown. It has no much larger one-base neighbor in the sample; base qualities were not kept.

The sequence joins TRBV5-4 to TRBJ2-5; tentative D gene TRBD1, with 6 bases matching. What was sequenced was blood. This receptor was taken from a young man in good health. In nucleotide form, the sequence is TGTGCCAGCAGCTTGGCCAGGGGCGAACAAGAGACCCAGTACTTC. It translates as CASSLARGEQETQYF. Where the CDR3 stops, the reference TRBV5-4 and TRBJ2-5 genes take over; the full variable domain is ETGVTQSPTHLIKTRGQQVTLRCSSQSGHNTVSWYQQALGQGPQFIFQYYREEENGRGNFPPRFSGLQFPNYSSELNVNALELDDSALYLCASSLARGEQETQYFGPGTRLLVL.